The 24 T cell receptor beta chains below were found in one sample sequenced in a study of T cells in Graves' hyperthyroidism and ophthalmopathy. There were TCR beta CDR3 regions amplified from RNA transcripts. A set of HTBI primers served as the primers for a first-round RT-PCR of the TCR CDR3. TCRdb used MiXCR to reprocess the multiplex PCR reads, holding one entry per CDR3 protein. The profile shows roughly 350,000 distinct CDR3 sequences, approximately 15% of them singletons. The sample taken for sequencing was blood. These receptors were taken from a woman aged 40 to 50 with Graves' ophthalmopathy.

A word on this clonotype: It is likely a read error, because the conserved phenylalanine at the end of the CDR3 is missing. The rearrangement uses TRBV7-2 and TRBJ2-3; weak D call: TRBD1 (6 bases). Germline V CDR1 and CDR2: SGHTA, FQGNSA. This CDR3 spans 15 amino acids. Trimming removed 6 bases from V and 0 bases from J, with 13 bases in between. The CDR3 DNA reads as TGTGCCAGCAGTATTAGCAGGGGAAGCACAGATACGCAGTATTCT. Its protein is CASSISRGSTDTQYS.

There are a few counts of this clonotype. CDR3 DNA: TGTGCCAGCAGTTCCCCGGGACAGGGTATGGAGACCCAGTACTTC. Its protein product is CASSSPGQGMETQYF. The chain uses TRBV25-1 and TRBJ2-5; 9 bases agree with TRBD1. The CDR3 is made up of 15 amino acids. Germline CDR1 MGHDK, CDR2 SYGVNS. Trimming at V came to 5 bases and at J to 5 bases, leaving 9 bases not matched to a gene.

The rearrangement links TRBV4-1 to TRBJ1-1, with 7 bases lining up with TRBD1. CDR3 size: 15 residues. The germline V gene has CDR1 MGHRA and CDR2 YSYEKL. Losses at the gene ends were 0 bases for V and 4 bases for J; bases not matched to a gene: 5. The CDR3 protein is CASSQDGSGGTEAFF. In nucleotides, the CDR3 is TGCGCCAGCAGCCAAGATGGCTCAGGGGGCACTGAAGCTTTCTTT.

V and J are TRBV18 and TRBJ2-1; 14 bases are shared with TRBD2. The V segment lost 2 bases and the J segment 0 bases; nucleotides outside the gene matches: 0. Germline CDR1 is KGHSH and CDR2 is LQKENI. The CDR3 length is 17 residues. The chain's CDR3 is CASSPGLAGGSYNEQFF. In nucleotides, the CDR3 is TGTGCCAGCTCACCAGGACTAGCGGGGGGCTCCTACAATGAGCAGTTCTTC.

This clonotype was counted a few times. The V call is TRBV5-1, the J call TRBJ1-1, with D possibly TRBD1 on 5 matching bases. CDR1 is SGHRS, CDR2 YFSETQ, per germline. V lost 1 base to trimming and J lost 2 bases, with 12 bases between them. The CDR3 is 15 residues long. CDR3 nucleotides: TGCGCCAGCAGCTTGAGGGGAAGTCCTAACACTGAAGCTTTCTTT. Translated: CASSLRGSPNTEAFF.

This clonotype was seen many times. The rearrangement joins TRBV13 to TRBJ1-2; maybe TRBD1 (6 bases). The CDR3 is made up of 14 amino acids. Looked up from germline, CDR1 is PRHDT and CDR2 is FYEKMQ (reference sequence). Trimming left V 4 bases short and J 8 bases short, with 17 bases between. CDR3 in amino acids: CASSSREGVQGYTF. In DNA, the CDR3 is TGTGCCAGCAGCTCCCGAGAGGGGGTTCAGGGCTACACCTTC.

The rearrangement uses TRBV6-2 or TRBV6-3 and TRBJ2-7; D ambiguous. Trimming took 6 bases from V and 3 from J, leaving 9 bases between them. Per the germline V gene, CDR1 is MNHEY and CDR2 is SVGEGT. CDR3 length equals 12 residues. CDR3 protein: CASRGSVYEQYF. In DNA, the CDR3 is TGTGCCAGCAGGGGTTCAGTCTACGAGCAGTACTTC.

The chain couples TRBV6-1 to TRBJ1-5; D perhaps matches TRBD1 (6 bases). V lost 6 bases and J lost 4, with 13 bases in between. Germline V gene sequence: CDR1 MNHNS, CDR2 SASEGT. The CDR3 totals 14 residues. The CDR3 DNA reads TGTGCCAGCAGGACGACAGGAACTAATCAGCCCCAGCATTTT. It yields the protein CASRTTGTNQPQHF.

The V call is TRBV24-1, the J call TRBJ2-1, with 7 bases identical to TRBD2. The V gene end was trimmed by 7 bases and the J gene end by 6 bases; junction bases not matched to a gene: 11. CDR1 and CDR2 (germline): KGHDR, SFDVKD. The CDR3 is 15 amino acids. CDR3 loop: CATSPPGGTINEQFF. The CDR3 DNA is TGTGCCACCAGCCCCCCCGGGGGGACGATCAATGAGCAGTTCTTC.

This clonotype was counted only a few times. The genes are TRBV25-1 and TRBJ1-3, with a weak D call TRBD1 (5 bases). CDR1 is MGHDK, CDR2 SYGVNS, per germline. Trimming removed 0 bases from V and 2 bases from J, with 8 bases in between. CDR3 length: 15 residues. This CDR3 is CASSEYGGTGNTIYF. Here the CDR3 DNA reads TGTGCCAGCAGTGAATATGGGGGGACTGGAAACACCATATATTTT.

This clonotype was picked up many times. The V gene is TRBV2, the J gene TRBJ2-3; D is perhaps TRBD2 (5 bases). Trimming shortened V by 1 base and J by 9 bases, and 14 bases separated the two germline ends. Per germline, CDR1 SNHLY and CDR2 FYNNEI. This CDR3 spans 14 amino acids. As DNA, the CDR3 is TGTGCCAGCAGTGAAGTAGGAGGACGGGTAACGCAGTATTTT. It codes for CASSEVGGRVTQYF.

This clonotype was counted only a few times. The gene calls are TRBV19 and TRBJ1-4; 7 bases map to TRBD1. J gave up 2 bases and V 3 bases, and 12 bases lay outside the gene matches. The CDR3 is 18 amino acids. Per germline, CDR1 LNHDA and CDR2 SQIVND (reference sequence). CDR3: CASSISRSGTATNEKLFF. The CDR3 DNA sequence: TGTGCCAGTAGTATTAGTAGAAGCGGGACAGCCACTAATGAAAAACTGTTTTTT.

This clonotype was counted at least ten times. The chain recombines TRBV27 with TRBJ1-3, with D unclear. Germline V gives CDR1 MNHEY, CDR2 SMNVEV (reference sequence). The CDR3 is made up of 16 amino acids. V was trimmed by 5 bases and J by 5 bases, leaving 19 bases between them. CDR3 nucleotide sequence: TGTGCCAGCAGTCCCTACGTCATCCTAGCACGAAACACCATATATTTT. Translation: CASSPYVILARNTIYF.

Comments on this clonotype: This may arise from a read error, as a much more abundant clone is one base away. This chain connects TRBV2 to TRBJ2-1; maybe TRBD1 (5 bases). Germline assignment: CDR1 SNHLY and CDR2 FYNNEI. With 5 bases removed from V and 0 bases from J, the gap between germline ends came to 14 bases. The CDR3 extends over 16 amino acids. DNA of the CDR3: TGTGCCAGCAGTTTTGATAGGGGCCGCTCCTACAATGAGCAGTTCTTC. The encoded protein is CASSFDRGRSYNEQFF.

At least ten counts were recorded for this clonotype. This chain links TRBV7-2 with TRBJ1-4, with D unresolved. V lost 0 bases and J 8 bases, leaving 10 bases between the germline ends. Germline CDR1 is SGHTA and CDR2 is FQGNSA. The CDR3 extends over 14 amino acids. CDR3 sequence reads: CASSLASRTEKLFF. CDR3 nucleotide sequence: TGTGCCAGCAGCTTAGCCTCTCGGACGGAAAAACTGTTTTTT. Looking up the rest from reference TRBV7-2 and TRBJ1-4 gives the full variable domain: GAGVSQSPSNKVTEKGKDVELRCDPISGHTALYWYRQSLGQGLEFLIYFQGNSAPDKSGLPSDRFSAERTGGSVSTLTIQRTQQEDSAVYLCASSLASRTEKLFFGSGTQLSVL.

The chain employs TRBV19 and TRBJ1-1, with D hard to call. The CDR3 consists of 13 residues. Looked up from germline, CDR1 is LNHDA and CDR2 is SQIVND (reference sequence). Trimming stripped 5 bases from V and 11 bases from J, with 18 bases between. CDR3 nucleotide sequence: TGTGCCAGTAGTTACGGGGTTGGTAGTTGGGCTTTCTTT. Translating it yields CASSYGVGSWAFF.

Worth noting for this clonotype: Just one base apart from a much larger clone, this may be a read error. The genes are TRBV15 and TRBJ1-5, with D hard to call. Germline loops: CDR1 LNHNV, CDR2 YYDKDF (reference sequence). CDR3 length: 15 amino acids. CDR3 in DNA: TGTGCCATCAGCAGAGCCGCCAATAGCAATCAGCCCCAGCATTTT. Translation: CAISRAANSNQPQHF.

The rearrangement joins TRBV11-1 to TRBJ2-5; the D gene could be TRBD1 or TRBD2 (5 bases each). Germline CDR1 and CDR2: SGHAT and FQDESV (reference sequence). The CDR3 loop spans 15 amino acids. V lost 4 bases and J 0 bases, leaving 12 bases between the germline ends. CDR3 in DNA: TGTGCCAGCAGCTGGGTACCGGGACACCAAGAGACCCAGTACTTC. As protein: CASSWVPGHQETQYF.

This clonotype came up many times. J is TRBJ1-5 and V is TRBV6-1; TRBD1 might be the D (5 bases). V was clipped by 6 bases and J by 3 bases, with 9 bases between them. The length of the CDR3 is 13 residues. From germline, CDR1 is MNHNS and CDR2 SASEGT. The CDR3 loop reads CASRQDLNQPQHF. CDR3 sequence (DNA): TGTGCCAGCAGACAGGATCTCAATCAGCCCCAGCATTTT.

In this sample, this clonotype turned up many times. V gene TRBV12-3 or TRBV12-4 combines with J gene TRBJ1-4; D is possibly TRBD1 (6 bases). The CDR3 sequence is 16 residues long. The V end was cut by 2 bases, the J end by 3 bases, with 13 bases between. The CDR3 loop is CASSLLRGAANEKLFF. In DNA form, the CDR3 reads TGTGCCAGCAGTTTATTACGGGGGGCAGCTAATGAAAAACTGTTTTTT.

This clonotype was seen more than once but under ten times. The rearrangement joins TRBV7-9 to TRBJ2-5; D tentatively reads TRBD1 or TRBD2 (5 bases each). V was shortened by 2 bases and J by 4 bases, with 14 bases between the two germline ends. Germline V CDR1 and CDR2: SEHNR, FQNEAQ (reference sequence). This CDR3 spans 15 amino acids. CDR3: CASSLRGSYGETQYF. Here the CDR3 DNA reads TGTGCCAGCAGCTTACGGGGCAGTTACGGAGAGACCCAGTACTTC.

This clonotype has a count of ten or more. The chain carries TRBV28 and TRBJ1-3; D is perhaps TRBD1 (6 bases). This CDR3 contains 14 residues. With 5 bases removed from V and 0 bases from J, the gap between germline ends came to 8 bases. Germline V gene lookup returns CDR1 MDHEN and CDR2 SYDVKM. CDR3: CASSTGPSGNTIYF. DNA of the CDR3: TGTGCCAGCAGTACAGGGCCCTCTGGAAACACCATATATTTT. The whole variable domain, remainder taken from reference TRBV28 and TRBJ1-3, is DVKVTQSSRYLVKRTGEKVFLECVQDMDHENMFWYRQDPGLGLRLIYFSYDVKMKEKGDIPEGYSVSREKKERFSLILESASTNQTSMYLCASSTGPSGNTIYFGEGSWLTVV.

This clonotype was seen repeatedly, ten times or more. J is TRBJ2-7 and V is TRBV7-9; D gene ambiguous. V was pared by 6 bases and J by 3 bases, with 12 bases between. The CDR3 is made up of 13 amino acids. Germline assignment: CDR1 SEHNR and CDR2 FQNEAQ (reference sequence). CDR3 sequence (DNA): TGTGCCAGCAGTACCGGACGGATCTACGAGCAGTACTTC. This translates into CASSTGRIYEQYF.

The rearrangement links TRBV6-1 to TRBJ1-5; D ambiguous. V lost 7 bases to trimming and J lost 0 bases, with 13 bases between them. CDR1 and CDR2 (germline): MNHNS, SASEGT. The CDR3 loop spans 15 amino acids. The CDR3 loop reads CASKTKGVSNQPQHF. CDR3 DNA sequence: TGTGCCAGCAAAACTAAGGGAGTTAGCAATCAGCCCCAGCATTTT.